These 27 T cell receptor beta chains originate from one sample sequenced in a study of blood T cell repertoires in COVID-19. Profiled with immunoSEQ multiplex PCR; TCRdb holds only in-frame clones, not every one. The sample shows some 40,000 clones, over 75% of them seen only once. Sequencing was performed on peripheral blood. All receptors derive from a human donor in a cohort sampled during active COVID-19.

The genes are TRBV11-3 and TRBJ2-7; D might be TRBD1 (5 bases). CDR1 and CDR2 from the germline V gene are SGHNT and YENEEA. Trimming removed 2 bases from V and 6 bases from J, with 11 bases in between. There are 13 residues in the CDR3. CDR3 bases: TGTGCCAGCAGCTTATCCCGACAGAGCGAGCAGTACTTC. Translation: CASSLSRQSEQYF.

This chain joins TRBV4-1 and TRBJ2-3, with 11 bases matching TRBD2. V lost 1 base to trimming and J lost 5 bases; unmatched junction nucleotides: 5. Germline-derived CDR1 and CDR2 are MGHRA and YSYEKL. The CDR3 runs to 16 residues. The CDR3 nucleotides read TGCGCCAGCAGCCAAGTAGCGGGAGGGACACAAGATACGCAGTATTTT. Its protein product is CASSQVAGGTQDTQYF.

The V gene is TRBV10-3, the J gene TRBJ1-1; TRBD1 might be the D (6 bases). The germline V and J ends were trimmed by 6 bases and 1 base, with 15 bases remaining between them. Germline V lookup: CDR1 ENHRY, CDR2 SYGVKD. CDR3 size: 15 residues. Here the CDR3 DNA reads TGTGCCATCAGCCAAACTCCGGGACAGAACACTGAAGCTTTCTTT. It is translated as CAISQTPGQNTEAFF.

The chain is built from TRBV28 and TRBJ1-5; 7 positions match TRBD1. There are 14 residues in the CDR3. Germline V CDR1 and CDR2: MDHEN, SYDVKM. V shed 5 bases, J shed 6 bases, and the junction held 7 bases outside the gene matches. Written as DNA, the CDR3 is TGTGCCAGCAGTGAGACGACAGGGAGTCAGCCCCAGCATTTT. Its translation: CASSETTGSQPQHF.

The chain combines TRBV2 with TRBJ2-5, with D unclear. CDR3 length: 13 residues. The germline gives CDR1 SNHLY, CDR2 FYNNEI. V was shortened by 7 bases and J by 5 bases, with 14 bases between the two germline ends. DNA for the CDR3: TGTGCCAGCATGGCCGCTGAGGAGGAGACCCAGTACTTC. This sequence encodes CASMAAEEETQYF.

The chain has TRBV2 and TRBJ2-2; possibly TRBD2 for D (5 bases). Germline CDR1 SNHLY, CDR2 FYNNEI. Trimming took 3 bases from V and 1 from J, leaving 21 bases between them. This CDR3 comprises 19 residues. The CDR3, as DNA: TGTGCCAGCAGTGACTATGGGCGCAGGTTGGAGGTGAACACCGGGGAGCTGTTTTTT. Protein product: CASSDYGRRLEVNTGELFF.

The DNA for the CDR3 is TGTGCCAGCAGTGACGAGACTGAGAGAGTTAGTAGCAATCAGCCCCAGCATTTT. It yields the protein CASSDETERVSSNQPQHF. The chain combines TRBV2 with TRBJ1-5; D remains ambiguous. Trimming stripped 3 bases from V and 0 bases from J, with 18 bases between. Germline V lookup: CDR1 SNHLY, CDR2 FYNNEI. This CDR3 spans 18 amino acids.

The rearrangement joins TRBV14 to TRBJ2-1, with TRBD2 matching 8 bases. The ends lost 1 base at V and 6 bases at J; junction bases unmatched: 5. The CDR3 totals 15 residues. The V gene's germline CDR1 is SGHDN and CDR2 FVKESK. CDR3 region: CASSQAGTRVNEQFF. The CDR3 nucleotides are TGTGCCAGCAGCCAAGCCGGGACTAGGGTCAATGAGCAGTTCTTC.

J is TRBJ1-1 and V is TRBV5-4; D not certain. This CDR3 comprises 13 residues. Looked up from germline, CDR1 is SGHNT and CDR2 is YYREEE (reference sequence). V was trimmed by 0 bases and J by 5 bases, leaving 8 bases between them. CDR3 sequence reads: CASSLVQDTEAFF. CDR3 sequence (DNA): TGTGCCAGCAGCTTGGTCCAGGATACTGAAGCTTTCTTT.

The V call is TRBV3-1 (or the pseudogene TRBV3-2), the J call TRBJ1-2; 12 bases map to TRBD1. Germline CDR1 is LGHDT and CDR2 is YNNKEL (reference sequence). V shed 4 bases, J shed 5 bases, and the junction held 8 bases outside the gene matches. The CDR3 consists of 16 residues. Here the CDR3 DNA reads TGTGCCAGCAGCCGACGCCCGGGACAGGGGGCATATGGCTACACCTTC. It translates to CASSRRPGQGAYGYTF.

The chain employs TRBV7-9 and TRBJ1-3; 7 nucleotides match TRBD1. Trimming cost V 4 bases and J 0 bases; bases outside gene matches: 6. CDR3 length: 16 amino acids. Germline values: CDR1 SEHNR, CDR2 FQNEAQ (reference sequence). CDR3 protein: CASSSDRRRSGNTIYF. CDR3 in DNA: TGTGCCAGCAGCTCGGACAGGCGCCGCTCTGGAAACACCATATATTTT.

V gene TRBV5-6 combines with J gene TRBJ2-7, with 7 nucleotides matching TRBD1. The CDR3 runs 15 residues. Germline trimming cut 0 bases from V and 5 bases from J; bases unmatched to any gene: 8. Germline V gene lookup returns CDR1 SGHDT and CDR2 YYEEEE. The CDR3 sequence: CASSLGQGQSHEQYF. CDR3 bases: TGTGCCAGCAGCTTGGGCCAGGGACAGTCCCACGAGCAGTACTTC.

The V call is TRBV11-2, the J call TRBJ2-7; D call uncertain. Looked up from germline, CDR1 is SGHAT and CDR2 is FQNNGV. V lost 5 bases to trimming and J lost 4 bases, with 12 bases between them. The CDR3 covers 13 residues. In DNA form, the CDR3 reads TGTGCCAGCAGCCCCAACCCCGGTTACGAGCAGTACTTC. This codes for CASSPNPGYEQYF.

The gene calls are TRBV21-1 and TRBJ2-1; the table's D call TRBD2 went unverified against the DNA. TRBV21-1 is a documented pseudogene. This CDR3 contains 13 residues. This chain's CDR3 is CASRVKTSGNLFF. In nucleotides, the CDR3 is TGTGCCAGCAGGGTTAAGACTAGCGGGAACCTGTTCTTC.

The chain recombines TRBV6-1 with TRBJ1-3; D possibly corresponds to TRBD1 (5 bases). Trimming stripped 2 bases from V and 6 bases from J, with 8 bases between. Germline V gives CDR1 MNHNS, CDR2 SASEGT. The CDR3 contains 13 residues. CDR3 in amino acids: CASSEQGANTIYF. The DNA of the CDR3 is TGTGCCAGCAGTGAACAGGGCGCAAACACCATATATTTT.

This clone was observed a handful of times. CDR3: CATSRDRGWEAFF. The CDR3 DNA reads as TGTGCCACCAGCAGAGATCGAGGGTGGGAAGCTTTCTTT. The rearrangement uses TRBV15 and TRBJ1-1; D is ambiguous. Germline lookup yields CDR1 LNHNV and CDR2 YYDKDF (reference sequence). The CDR3 is made up of 13 amino acids. Trimming cost V 0 bases and J 8 bases, with 10 bases left between them.

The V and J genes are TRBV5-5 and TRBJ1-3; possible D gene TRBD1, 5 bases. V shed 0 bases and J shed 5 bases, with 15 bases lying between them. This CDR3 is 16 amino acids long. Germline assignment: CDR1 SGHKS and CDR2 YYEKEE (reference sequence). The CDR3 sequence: CASSLVSGQGRNTIYF. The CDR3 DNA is TGTGCCAGCAGCTTGGTTTCTGGCCAGGGTCGAAACACCATATATTTT. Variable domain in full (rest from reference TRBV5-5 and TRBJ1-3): DAGVTQSPTHLIKTRGQQVTLRCSPISGHKSVSWYQQVLGQGPQFIFQYYEKEERGRGNFPDRFSARQFPNYSSELNVNALLLGDSALYLCASSLVSGQGRNTIYFGEGSWLTVV.

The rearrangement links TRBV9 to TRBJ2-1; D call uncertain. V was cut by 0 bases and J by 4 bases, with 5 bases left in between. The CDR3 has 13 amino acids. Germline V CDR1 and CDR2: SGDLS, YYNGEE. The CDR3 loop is CASSVAEYNEQFF. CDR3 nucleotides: TGTGCCAGCAGCGTAGCGGAGTACAATGAGCAGTTCTTC. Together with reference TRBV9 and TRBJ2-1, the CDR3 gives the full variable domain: DSGVTQTPKHLITATGQRVTLRCSPRSGDLSVYWYQQSLDQGLQFLIQYYNGEERAKGNILERFSAQQFPDLHSELNLSSLELGDSALYFCASSVAEYNEQFFGPGTRLTVL.

DNA of the CDR3: TGCGCCAGCAGCAGACAGGGCGTGGACACTGAAGCTTTCTTT. As protein: CASSRQGVDTEAFF. The V gene is TRBV5-1, the J gene TRBJ1-1, with TRBD1 matching 7 bases. CDR3 length: 14 residues. Germline CDR1 is SGHRS and CDR2 is YFSETQ. V shed 4 bases and J 3 bases; nucleotides not matched to a gene: 6.

CDR3 sequence (DNA): TGTGCCAGCAGCCGACTAAATGAGCAGTTCTTC. Its protein product is CASSRLNEQFF. This chain connects TRBV3-1 (or the pseudogene TRBV3-2) to TRBJ2-1; perhaps TRBD2 as D (5 bases). This CDR3 contains 11 residues. Looked up from germline, CDR1 is LGHDT and CDR2 is YNNKEL (reference sequence). The V end lost 4 bases, the J end lost 7 bases, and 5 bases lay between the germline ends.

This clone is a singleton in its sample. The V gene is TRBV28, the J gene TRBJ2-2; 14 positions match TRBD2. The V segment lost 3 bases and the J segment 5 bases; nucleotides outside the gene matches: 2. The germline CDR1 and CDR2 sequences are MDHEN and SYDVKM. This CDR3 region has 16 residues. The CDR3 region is CASSFGTSGRTGELFF. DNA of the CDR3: TGTGCCAGCAGTTTCGGGACTAGCGGGAGAACCGGGGAGCTGTTTTTT.

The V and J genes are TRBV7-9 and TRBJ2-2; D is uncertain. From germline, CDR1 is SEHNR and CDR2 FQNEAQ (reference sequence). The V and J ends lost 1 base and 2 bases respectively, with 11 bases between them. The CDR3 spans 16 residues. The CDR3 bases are TGTGCCAGCAGCTTAGGATCGGGTCCAAACACCGGGGAGCTGTTTTTT. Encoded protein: CASSLGSGPNTGELFF.

CDR3 protein: CASSSDGELFF. DNA for the CDR3: TGTGCCAGCTCCAGCGACGGGGAGCTGTTTTTT. The chain employs TRBV28 and TRBJ2-2; D is undetermined. Germline CDR1 is MDHEN and CDR2 is SYDVKM. The CDR3 spans 11 residues. V was cut by 8 bases and J by 7 bases, with 8 bases left in between.

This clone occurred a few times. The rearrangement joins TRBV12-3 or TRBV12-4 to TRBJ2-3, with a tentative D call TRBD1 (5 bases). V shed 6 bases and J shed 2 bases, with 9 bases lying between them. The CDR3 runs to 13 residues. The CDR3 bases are TGTGCCAGCAGCCAGGGTACCACAGATACGCAGTATTTT. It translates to CASSQGTTDTQYF.

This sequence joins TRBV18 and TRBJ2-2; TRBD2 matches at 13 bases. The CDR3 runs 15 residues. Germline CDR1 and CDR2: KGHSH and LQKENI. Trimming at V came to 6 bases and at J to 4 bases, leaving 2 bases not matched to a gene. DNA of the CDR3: TGTGCCAGCTCCTGGACTAGCGGGAGCACCGGGGAGCTGTTTTTT. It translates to CASSWTSGSTGELFF.

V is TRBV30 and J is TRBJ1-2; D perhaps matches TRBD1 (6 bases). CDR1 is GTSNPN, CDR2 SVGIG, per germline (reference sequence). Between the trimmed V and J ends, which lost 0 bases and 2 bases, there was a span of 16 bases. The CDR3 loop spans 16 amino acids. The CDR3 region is CAWSVLAGARNYGYTF. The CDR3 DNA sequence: TGTGCCTGGAGTGTACTGGCAGGGGCGAGAAACTATGGCTACACCTTC.

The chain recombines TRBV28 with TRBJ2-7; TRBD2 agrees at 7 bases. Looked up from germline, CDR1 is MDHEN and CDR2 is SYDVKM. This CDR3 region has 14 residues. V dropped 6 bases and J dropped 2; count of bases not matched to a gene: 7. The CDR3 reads CASRLSGYTYEQYF. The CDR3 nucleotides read TGTGCCAGCAGACTTAGCGGGTATACCTACGAGCAGTACTTC.